These 20 T cell receptor beta chains share one sample of origin, sequenced in a study of blood T cell repertoires in COVID-19 (dated by TCRdb to 2018 to 2020). The library was generated by the immunoSEQ multiplex PCR assay. Sourced from immuneACCESS, this table was stored by TCRdb with only in-frame sequences that have V and J called. A share of the clones is absent; for the studies checked, an unresolved V gene accounts for under half, and the remainder has no known explanation. The sample yields approximately 300,000 clones; around 89% were counted once. Of the sample, about 6% falls within the top ten clones. The source material was peripheral blood. These receptors were taken from a man younger than 35 who had recovered from COVID-19.

The V call is TRBV7-9, the J call TRBJ1-1; maybe TRBD1 (5 bases). The CDR3 covers 12 residues. CDR1 and CDR2 (germline): SEHNR, FQNEAQ (reference sequence). V was trimmed by 5 bases and J by 8 bases, leaving 12 bases between them. CDR3 bases: TGTGCCAGCAGCCCCGCGTACAGGGAAGCTTTCTTT. Protein sequence: CASSPAYREAFF.

V usage is TRBV4-1 and J usage is TRBJ1-5; a possible D gene is TRBD1 (6 bases). This CDR3 region has 16 residues. The germline V and J ends were trimmed by 1 base and 0 bases, with 10 bases remaining between them. CDR1 MGHRA and CDR2 YSYEKL come from the germline V gene. The CDR3 bases are TGCGCCAGCAGCCAAGCCACAGGGAGTAGCAATCAGCCCCAGCATTTT. Translated, it gives CASSQATGSSNQPQHF.

Written as DNA, the CDR3 is TGTGCCAGCAGCTTAGGCCCACAGGGGGACATTCAGTACTTC. It translates to CASSLGPQGDIQYF. The chain carries TRBV7-9 and TRBJ2-4; 8 nucleotides agree with TRBD1. Germline CDR1 and CDR2: SEHNR and FQNEAQ (reference sequence). The CDR3 spans 14 residues. J gave up 8 bases and V 1 base, and 4 bases lay outside the gene matches.

The chain recombines TRBV11-2 with TRBJ1-1; weak D call: TRBD1 (5 bases). Germline V gene data show CDR1 as SGHAT and CDR2 as FQNNGV. Trimming took 5 bases from V and 0 from J, leaving 16 bases between them. The CDR3 runs 16 residues. The CDR3 region has the DNA TGTGCCAGCAGCGCCGGACAAACAATCATGAACACTGAAGCTTTCTTT. Translated: CASSAGQTIMNTEAFF.

Regarding this clone: Other DNA sequences in this sample translate to the same CDR3. The chain uses TRBV7-2 and TRBJ1-4, with D tentatively TRBD1 (5 bases). This CDR3 is 15 amino acids long. CDR1 is SGHTA, CDR2 FQGNSA, per germline. V gave up 5 bases and J gave up 7 bases, with 17 bases separating them. The CDR3 DNA sequence: TGTGCCAGCAGCCCCAGTGCGGGGGTTGGTGAAAAACTGTTTTTT. Its protein product is CASSPSAGVGEKLFF.

The chain uses TRBV7-4 and TRBJ2-7; the D is unclear. Germline V gene sequence: CDR1 SGHVT, CDR2 SQSDAQ. CDR3 length: 13 residues. Trimming left V 2 bases short and J 0 bases short, with 5 bases between. The CDR3 protein is CASSLPYSYEQYF. The CDR3 region has the DNA TGTGCCAGCAGCTTACCGTACTCCTACGAGCAGTACTTC. The full variable domain, in which reference TRBV7-4 and TRBJ2-7 provide the parts outside the CDR3, is GAGVSQSPRYKVAKRGRDVALRCDSISGHVTLYWYRQTLGQGSEVLTYSQSDAQRDKSGRPSGRFSAERPERSVSTLKIQRTEQGDSAVYLCASSLPYSYEQYFGPGTRLTVT.

V usage is TRBV18 and J usage is TRBJ2-3; D is perhaps TRBD2 (5 bases). V dropped 6 bases and J dropped 1 base, with 8 bases sitting between them. The CDR3 has 13 residues. Germline CDR1 reads KGHSH; CDR2 reads LQKENI. The CDR3 sequence is CASSGGRTDTQYF. The CDR3, as DNA: TGTGCCAGCTCGGGCGGGCGCACAGATACGCAGTATTTT.

This clone has just one count. The V and J genes are TRBV7-2 and TRBJ2-1, with no clear D. This CDR3 spans 15 amino acids. Trimming removed 1 base at V and 7 bases at J, with 14 bases between. The germline CDR1 and CDR2 sequences are SGHTA and FQGNSA. The CDR3 DNA sequence: TGTGCCAGCAGCTTAGTGGGTCTAGGAGAAAATGAGCAGTTCTTC. This translates into CASSLVGLGENEQFF.

The chain links TRBV18 to TRBJ1-1, with 8 bases matching TRBD1. Germline V gives CDR1 KGHSH, CDR2 LQKENI. This CDR3 has 18 amino acids. V lost 3 bases to trimming and J lost 0 bases; unmatched junction nucleotides: 12. The CDR3 DNA sequence: TGTGCCAGCTCACCTTTCATGTCCGACAGGGGCATGAACACTGAAGCTTTCTTT. Amino acid sequence: CASSPFMSDRGMNTEAFF.

This chain joins TRBV27 and TRBJ2-7; D might be TRBD1 (5 bases). Germline V gene sequence: CDR1 MNHEY, CDR2 SMNVEV (reference sequence). The V end was cut by 8 bases, the J end by 1 base, with 15 bases between. The CDR3 is made up of 14 amino acids. The CDR3: CASSPRAGSYEQYF. For the CDR3, the DNA is TGTGCCAGCTCCCCCCGGGCAGGGTCCTACGAGCAGTACTTC.

The chain uses TRBV7-6 and TRBJ2-5, with TRBD1 as a possible D gene (6 bases). This CDR3 spans 14 amino acids. Germline CDR1 and CDR2: SGHVS and FNYEAQ. V dropped 1 base and J dropped 1 base, with 7 bases sitting between them. The CDR3 here is CASSLVQGQETQYF. The CDR3 bases are TGTGCCAGCAGCTTAGTACAGGGCCAAGAGACCCAGTACTTC.

This clone was recorded a few times. In DNA form, the CDR3 reads TGTGCCAGCTCACCACAGGCCCTAGGGACAGGGGGATTCTACGAGCAGTACTTC. Its protein product is CASSPQALGTGGFYEQYF. This chain uses TRBV18 with TRBJ2-7, with 11 positions matching TRBD1. Germline trimming cut 1 base from V and 3 bases from J; bases unmatched to any gene: 11. The CDR3 loop spans 18 amino acids. CDR1 is KGHSH, CDR2 LQKENI, per germline.

This sequence joins TRBV27 and TRBJ2-3; TRBD2 agrees at 10 bases. The junction had 7 bases not matched to a gene; V was cut back by 3 bases and J by 1 base. The CDR3 extends over 17 amino acids. Germline CDR1 reads MNHEY; CDR2 reads SMNVEV (reference sequence). As DNA, the CDR3 is TGTGCCAGCAGTTTCAGTTATCTAGCGGGAGGCACAGATACGCAGTATTTT. Amino acid sequence: CASSFSYLAGGTDTQYF.

The count of this clone is one. The chain couples TRBV6-1 to TRBJ2-1, with a possible D match to TRBD2 (6 bases). V gave up 2 bases and J gave up 8 bases, with 10 bases separating them. Germline CDR1 and CDR2: MNHNS and SASEGT. The CDR3 consists of 13 residues. CDR3 coding DNA: TGTGCCAGCAGTGAAAGTCTAGCGTATGAGCAGTTCTTC. This gives the protein CASSESLAYEQFF.

The chain employs TRBV7-8 and TRBJ2-1; 10 bases agree with TRBD1. The germline gives CDR1 SGHVS, CDR2 FQNEAQ. The length of the CDR3 is 15 residues. The V gene end was trimmed by 5 bases and the J gene end by 2 bases; junction bases not matched to a gene: 3. CDR3 in amino acids: CASSPGTGAYNEQFF. In DNA form, the CDR3 reads TGTGCCAGCAGCCCCGGGACAGGGGCCTACAATGAGCAGTTCTTC.

The gene calls are TRBV7-9 and TRBJ2-3, with TRBD2 as a possible D gene (5 bases). Germline V gives CDR1 SEHNR, CDR2 FQNEAQ (reference sequence). The germline V and J ends were trimmed by 3 bases and 2 bases, with 9 bases remaining between them. The CDR3 covers 14 residues. CDR3 in amino acids: CASSFGENTDTQYF. In DNA form, the CDR3 reads TGTGCCAGCAGCTTCGGGGAAAACACAGATACGCAGTATTTT. Variable domain in full (rest from reference TRBV7-9 and TRBJ2-3): DTGVSQNPRHKITKRGQNVTFRCDPISEHNRLYWYRQTLGQGPEFLTYFQNEAQLEKSRLLSDRFSAERPKGSFSTLEIQRTEQGDSAMYLCASSFGENTDTQYFGPGTRLTVL.

The J gene is TRBJ2-1, the V gene TRBV19, with 9 bases aligning to TRBD2. Germline V gene data show CDR1 as LNHDA and CDR2 as SQIVND (reference sequence). V lost 1 base to trimming and J lost 4 bases; unmatched junction nucleotides: 2. The CDR3 has 15 amino acids. CDR3 coding DNA: TGTGCCAGTAGTATAGGACTAGCGGTTTACAATGAGCAGTTCTTC. Encoded protein: CASSIGLAVYNEQFF.

J is TRBJ1-1 and V is TRBV25-1, with TRBD1 matching over 9 bases. CDR3 length equals 17 residues. CDR1 and CDR2 (germline): MGHDK, SYGVNS. The junction had 9 bases not matched to a gene; V was cut back by 4 bases and J by 0 bases. CDR3 coding DNA: TGTGCCAGCAGTGTCTCTAACAGGGGGCGGCTGAACACTGAAGCTTTCTTT. It yields the protein CASSVSNRGRLNTEAFF. Complete variable domain (other parts from reference TRBV25-1 and TRBJ1-1): EADIYQTPRYLVIGTGKKITLECSQTMGHDKMYWYQQDPGMELHLIHYSYGVNSTEKGDLSSESTVSRIRTEHFPLTLESARPSHTSQYLCASSVSNRGRLNTEAFFGQGTRLTVV.

V is TRBV29-1 and J is TRBJ1-5; 10 bases line up with TRBD1. J was trimmed by 3 bases and V by 6 bases; bases with no gene match: 5. Looked up from germline, CDR1 is SQVTM and CDR2 is ANQGSEA. This CDR3 region has 14 residues. The CDR3 spells CSVAGTGDNQPQHF. In DNA form, the CDR3 reads TGCAGCGTGGCCGGGACAGGGGACAATCAGCCCCAGCATTTT.

V is TRBV7-3 and J is TRBJ1-2; possibly TRBD1 for D (5 bases). This CDR3 comprises 13 residues. Between the trimmed V and J ends, which lost 5 bases and 3 bases, there was a span of 10 bases. Germline CDR1 reads SGHTA; CDR2 reads FQGTGA. DNA of the CDR3: TGTGCCAGCAGCCGCACGGGGGACTATGGCTACACCTTC. This codes for CASSRTGDYGYTF. The variable domain in full, with the rest retrieved from reference TRBV7-3 and TRBJ1-2, is GAGVSQTPSNKVTEKGKYVELRCDPISGHTALYWYRQSLGQGPEFLIYFQGTGAADDSGLPNDRFFAVRPEGSVSTLKIQRTERGDSAVYLCASSRTGDYGYTFGSGTRLTVV.